The 18 T cell receptor beta chains presented below share a single source sample, sequenced in a study of CD8+CD57+ T cells in acquired aplastic anemia. TCR beta VDJ combinations and CDR3 sequences were profiled from genomic DNA. TCRdb reprocessed the reads via MiXCR and lists one record per CDR3 protein. The sample lists about 210,000 distinct CDR3 sequences; approximately 60% were seen once. The sequenced sample consisted of sorted CD4+, CD8+, or CD8+CD57+ T cells (not recorded which) from PBMCs. Receptors were obtained from a human donor in good health.

The V and J genes are TRBV7-8 and TRBJ2-7; TRBD2 agrees at 14 bases. This CDR3 is 16 amino acids long. After removal of 5 bases from V and 2 bases from J, the junction contained 5 bases not matched to a gene. Germline CDR1 is SGHVS and CDR2 is FQNEAQ. Here the CDR3 DNA reads TGTGCCAGCAGCCGGGGACTAGCGGGGGTTCCCTACGAGCAGTACTTC. Translated: CASSRGLAGVPYEQYF. Variable domain in full (rest from reference TRBV7-8 and TRBJ2-7): GAGVSQSPRYKVAKRGQDVALRCDPISGHVSLFWYQQALGQGPEFLTYFQNEAQLDKSGLPSDRFFAERPEGSVSTLKIQRTQQEDSAVYLCASSRGLAGVPYEQYFGPGTRLTVT.

This sequence joins TRBV15 and TRBJ2-1; 9 positions match TRBD1. With V trimmed by 1 base and J by 2 bases, 0 bases remained unmatched. Germline-derived CDR1 and CDR2 are LNHNV and YYDKDF (reference sequence). The CDR3 totals 15 residues. The chain's CDR3 is CATSRGTGAYNEQFF. The CDR3 bases are TGTGCCACCAGCAGAGGGACAGGGGCCTACAATGAGCAGTTCTTC.

The V gene is TRBV10-3, the J gene TRBJ2-7; D gene ambiguous. The CDR3 is made up of 12 amino acids. The V gene lost 6 bases and the J gene lost 7 bases, with 13 bases spanning the gap. The germline V gene has CDR1 ENHRY and CDR2 SYGVKD. The CDR3 protein is CAIRTTGGEQYF. CDR3 nucleotides: TGTGCCATCAGGACGACGGGTGGTGAGCAGTACTTC.

This clonotype was recorded at least ten times. The chain carries TRBV4-1 and TRBJ2-3, with D tentatively TRBD1 or TRBD2 (5 bases each). The CDR3 totals 13 residues. CDR1 and CDR2 (germline): MGHRA, YSYEKL. V lost 1 base and J lost 5, with 7 bases in between. CDR3 protein: CASSQVGEDTQYF. The CDR3 DNA reads TGCGCCAGCAGCCAAGTGGGGGAAGATACGCAGTATTTT.

This clonotype has just a few counts. J is TRBJ2-7 and V is TRBV7-9; 8 nucleotides match TRBD1. There are 14 residues in the CDR3. The germline gives CDR1 SEHNR, CDR2 FQNEAQ (reference sequence). The V gene end was trimmed by 5 bases and the J gene end by 6 bases; junction bases not matched to a gene: 9. The CDR3, as DNA: TGTGCCAGCAGCACCGGACAGGGTAATCCCGAGCAGTACTTC. Encoded protein: CASSTGQGNPEQYF.

This clonotype was counted a single time. V usage is TRBV19 and J usage is TRBJ2-2, with D possibly being TRBD1 (6 bases). V dropped 3 bases and J dropped 4 bases, with 12 bases sitting between them. CDR3 length equals 15 residues. Germline V gene sequence: CDR1 LNHDA, CDR2 SQIVND (reference sequence). CDR3 sequence: CASSMGQGSTGELFF. In DNA form, the CDR3 reads TGTGCCAGTAGTATGGGGCAGGGGAGCACCGGGGAGCTGTTTTTT.

The chain recombines TRBV29-1 with TRBJ2-3; D not resolved. Germline lookup yields CDR1 SQVTM and CDR2 ANQGSEA. The CDR3 totals 13 residues. V lost 4 bases and J 6 bases, leaving 14 bases between the germline ends. The CDR3 DNA sequence: TGCAGCGTTGGAGGTGTCTCAGACGATACGCAGTATTTT. It encodes CSVGGVSDDTQYF.

V usage is TRBV25-1 and J usage is TRBJ2-7; possible D gene TRBD1, 6 bases. Germline CDR1 MGHDK, CDR2 SYGVNS. CDR3 length equals 14 residues. The ends were cut back, 5 bases at V and 7 bases at J, with 18 bases in the middle. The CDR3 loop reads CASSHERTVNEQYF. In DNA, the CDR3 is TGTGCCAGCAGTCACGAACGGACAGTGAATGAGCAGTACTTC.

This clonotype has only one observation. The junction differs from germline at one of its ends, possibly a read error. V and J are TRBV19 and TRBJ1-5; D call uncertain. There are 15 residues in the CDR3. Germline lookup yields CDR1 LNHDA and CDR2 SQIVND (reference sequence). CDR3 in DNA: TGTGCCAGTAGTATAATATCAGGAAGCAATCAGCCCCAACATTTT. Translating it yields CASSIISGSNQPQHF. The whole variable domain, remainder taken from reference TRBV19 and TRBJ1-5, is DGGITQSPKYLFRKEGQNVTLSCEQNLNHDAMYWYRQDPGQGLRLIYYSQIVNDFQKGDIAEGYSVSREKKESFPLTVTSAQKNPTAFYLCASSIISGSNQPQHFGDGTRLSIL.

This clonotype was observed many times. V usage is TRBV6-1 and J usage is TRBJ1-2, with 7 positions matching TRBD1. J was trimmed by 4 bases and V by 4 bases; bases with no gene match: 6. Germline values: CDR1 MNHNS, CDR2 SASEGT. This CDR3 region has 14 residues. The CDR3 bases are TGTGCCAGCAGTGGCAGGGGGGGTAGCTATGGCTACACCTTC. Its translation: CASSGRGGSYGYTF.

This rearrangement joins TRBV15 to TRBJ1-4; 9 nucleotides line up with TRBD1. Germline-derived CDR1 and CDR2 are LNHNV and YYDKDF (reference sequence). The V gene end was trimmed by 3 bases and the J gene end by 5 bases; junction bases not matched to a gene: 7. The CDR3 extends over 16 amino acids. In nucleotides, the CDR3 is TGTGCCACCAGCAGTACCCGGGGGACAGGGAATGAAAAACTGTTTTTT. Translated: CATSSTRGTGNEKLFF.

As for this clonotype: Relative to the germline gene, one junction end is altered; a read error may explain this. The CDR3 is CASSFRPGAYEQYF. The CDR3 DNA reads as TGTGCCAGCAGCTTCCGCCCGGGGGCCTACGAGCAGTACTTC. J is TRBJ2-7 and V is TRBV5-1, with a possible D match to TRBD2 (6 bases). CDR3 size: 14 residues. In germline, CDR1 is SGHRS, CDR2 YFSETQ.

V and J are TRBV7-2 and TRBJ2-5; TRBD1 aligns across 9 bases. With 0 bases clipped from V and 2 bases from J, the junction kept 4 bases outside the gene matches. Germline V gene data show CDR1 as SGHTA and CDR2 as FQGNSA. There are 16 residues in the CDR3. CDR3 DNA: TGTGCCAGCAGCTTAGCCGGGACAGGGATTCAAGAGACCCAGTACTTC. This translates into CASSLAGTGIQETQYF.

J is TRBJ2-3 and V is TRBV19, with D possibly TRBD2 on 5 matching bases. Trimming pared 6 bases from V and 1 base from J, leaving 14 bases between. This CDR3 is built from 15 residues. CDR1 and CDR2 (germline): LNHDA, SQIVND (reference sequence). In nucleotides, the CDR3 is TGTGCCAGTAGCACCGGACTGATAGGCACAGATACGCAGTATTTT. Translated: CASSTGLIGTDTQYF.

Remarks on this clonotype: This CDR3 fails to terminate in the conserved phenylalanine or tryptophan, so it likely reflects a read error. V usage is TRBV7-9 and J usage is TRBJ2-7; 7 nucleotides line up with TRBD1. J was trimmed by 3 bases and V by 9 bases; bases with no gene match: 5. Germline V gene lookup returns CDR1 SEHNR and CDR2 FQNEAQ (reference sequence). The CDR3 length is 12 residues. As DNA, the CDR3 is TGTGCCAGTTGGAACAGGGGCTACGAGCAGTACTTA. Amino acids: CASWNRGYEQYL.

The chain carries TRBV20-1 and TRBJ1-1, with 9 positions matching TRBD1. This CDR3 is 17 amino acids long. The junction had 15 bases not matched to a gene; V was cut back by 6 bases and J by 1 base. CDR1 is DFQATT and CDR2 is SNEGSKA in the germline V gene (reference sequence). CDR3 protein: CSAPGGGDRAPNTEAFF. CDR3 nucleotides: TGCAGTGCCCCTGGGGGGGGGGACAGGGCCCCGAACACTGAAGCTTTCTTT.

The table lists this clonotype with a count of one. The chain joins TRBV6-5 to TRBJ2-6; 9 bases align to TRBD1. The germline V gene encodes CDR1 MNHEY and CDR2 SVGAGI. Trimming cost V 7 bases and J 4 bases; bases outside gene matches: 8. The CDR3 is 16 amino acids. CDR3 nucleotide sequence: TGTGCCAGCAACAAACAGGGGGCGGGGGGGGCCAACGTCCTGACTTTC. Translating it yields CASNKQGAGGANVLTF.

The chain uses TRBV10-3 and TRBJ2-7; tentatively, D is TRBD1 (5 bases). The V gene lost 11 bases and the J gene lost 2 bases, with 13 bases spanning the gap. Germline V lookup: CDR1 ENHRY, CDR2 SYGVKD. The CDR3 loop spans 12 amino acids. The CDR3 DNA follows: TGTGCCCGTACAGACAGACCCTACGAGCAGTACTTC. As protein: CARTDRPYEQYF.